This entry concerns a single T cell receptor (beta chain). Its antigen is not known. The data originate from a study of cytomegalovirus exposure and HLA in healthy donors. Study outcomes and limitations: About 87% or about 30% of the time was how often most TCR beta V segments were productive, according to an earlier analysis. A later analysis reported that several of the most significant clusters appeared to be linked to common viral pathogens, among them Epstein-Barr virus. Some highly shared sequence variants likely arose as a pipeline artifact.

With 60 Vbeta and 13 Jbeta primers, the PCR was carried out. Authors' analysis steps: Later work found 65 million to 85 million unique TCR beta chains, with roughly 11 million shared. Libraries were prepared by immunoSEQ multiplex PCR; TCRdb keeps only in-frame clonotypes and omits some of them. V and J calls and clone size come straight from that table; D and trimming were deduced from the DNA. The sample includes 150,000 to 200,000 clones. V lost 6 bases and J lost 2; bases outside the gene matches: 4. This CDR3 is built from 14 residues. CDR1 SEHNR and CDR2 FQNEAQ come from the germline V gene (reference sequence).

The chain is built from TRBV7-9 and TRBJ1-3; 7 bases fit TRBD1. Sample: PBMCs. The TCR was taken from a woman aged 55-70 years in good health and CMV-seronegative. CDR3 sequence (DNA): TGTGCCAGCAGTTTACAGGGGACTGGAAACACCATATATTTT. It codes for CASSLQGTGNTIYF.